This paragraph reports one T cell receptor (beta chain). This CDR3 region has 14 residues. V lost 6 bases, J lost 3 bases, and 5 bases stayed unmatched. Per germline, CDR1 MNHEY and CDR2 SVGAGI. This record comes from a study of blood T cell repertoires in COVID-19. Study at large: Samples came from the United States, Italy and Spain, spanning acute and convalescent COVID-19.

Study processing details: Nucleated cell number was recorded as an estimate derived from reference gene primer amplification. Clones were sequenced by immunoSEQ multiplex PCR, and TCRdb holds only the in-frame ones, with some missing. The D gene and trimming were derived from the DNA, and the V and J assignments and clone size from that table. The sample holds about 130,000 clones; around 87% are singletons and the top ten take around 3.4%. The V and J genes are TRBV6-5 and TRBJ1-2; TRBD1 aligns across 9 bases. Sequencing used peripheral blood. The clonotype originates from a woman in her sixties or seventies with acute or convalescent COVID-19. CDR3 bases: TGTGCCAGCAGCATGACAGGGGGGGACTATGGCTACACCTTC. Protein product: CASSMTGGDYGYTF.